This T cell receptor beta chain is from a study of control samples from healthy donors and cancer patients. Germline CDR1 is KGHSH and CDR2 is LQKENI. CDR3 length: 16 residues. The V end was cut by 2 bases, the J end by 0 bases, with 11 bases between. Generated by immunoSEQ multiplex PCR, the TCRdb table keeps only in-frame clones and is missing some. The table has over 100,000 clones, about 91% seen once. The clonotype originates from a man aged 35 to 55 in good health. Material: blood. The J gene is TRBJ2-4, the V gene TRBV18; D not certain. In nucleotides, the CDR3 is TGTGCCAGCTCACCATCCCCAGTAACAGCCAAAAACATTCAGTACTTC. Translating gives CASSPSPVTAKNIQYF. The full variable domain, completed using reference TRBV18 and TRBJ2-4, is NAGVMQNPRHLVRRRGQEARLRCSPMKGHSHVYWYRQLPEEGLKFMVYLQKENIIDESGMPKERFSAEFPKEGPSILRIQQVVRGDSAAYFCASSPSPVTAKNIQYFGAGTRLSVL.